The clone carrying this T cell receptor (beta chain) was observed once. The Seattle patients, enrolled during active infection, were followed longitudinally. Germline V lookup: CDR1 MDHEN, CDR2 SYDVKM. The trim removed 5 bases at V and 4 bases at J, leaving 7 bases unmatched. This CDR3 has 16 residues. This record belongs to a study of blood T cell repertoires in COVID-19. Study-level information: The United States, Italy and Spain supplied acute and convalescent COVID-19 samples. The analysed material was cDNA or gDNA that came from T cells, B-cell-depleted T cells, or PBMCs.

In the original analysis: By means of reference gene primer amplification, nucleated cell counts were estimated. Profiled with immunoSEQ multiplex PCR; TCRdb holds only in-frame clones, not every one. V, J and clone size derive from that table, while D and trimming were established from the DNA sequence. The table shows 300,000 or so clones, with roughly nine tenths occurring only once. The chain carries TRBV28 and TRBJ2-1; 11 bases match TRBD2. This clonotype was sampled from a woman under 40 with COVID-19, enrolled during active disease. Sequencing was performed on peripheral blood. As DNA, the CDR3 is TGTGCCAGCAGTCCCCGATGGACTAGCGGGTACAATGAGCAGTTCTTC. Translation: CASSPRWTSGYNEQFF.